A single sample is the source of the 6 T cell receptor beta chains below, sequenced in a study of blood T cells in healthy people across ages. Primers used in a second PCR of about 6 to 12 cycles were a sample-barcoded 5' primer and a J-beta primer mix. In TCRdb, the 5' RACE reads were re-called with MiXCR into one record per CDR3 protein. The sample holds around 850,000 distinct CDR3 sequences; roughly 40% are singletons and the top ten take approximately 12%. Sequenced sample: blood. The receptors originated from a young man in good health.

This clonotype turned up a few times. The J gene is TRBJ2-5, the V gene TRBV4-3; D gene ambiguous. This CDR3 is 16 amino acids long. Trimming stripped 0 bases from V and 11 bases from J, with 22 bases between. Per germline, CDR1 LGHNA and CDR2 YSLEER. The CDR3 sequence: CASSQDPRTIYNEQYF. In DNA form, the CDR3 reads TGCGCCAGCAGCCAAGATCCCAGGACCATATACAATGAGCAGTACTTC.

Of note for this clonotype: A much larger clone differs by one base, so this may be a read error. V usage is TRBV4-3 and J usage is TRBJ2-5; D gene unclear. Germline values: CDR1 LGHNA, CDR2 YSLEER. Trimming took 4 bases from V and 11 from J, leaving 20 bases between them. This CDR3 contains 14 residues. The CDR3 here is CASSPSPQDNEQYF. The CDR3 region has the DNA TGCGCCAGCAGCCCTTCACCCCAAGACAATGAGCAGTACTTC.

This sequence joins TRBV4-1 and TRBJ1-2; a possible D gene is TRBD1 (5 bases). With 0 bases removed from V and 3 bases from J, the gap between germline ends came to 20 bases. Germline CDR1 and CDR2: MGHRA and YSYEKL. CDR3 length equals 18 residues. The CDR3 nucleotides read TGCGCCAGCAGCCAAGATTACCGCCGGGGGAGATCAGACTATGGCTACACCTTC. Its protein product is CASSQDYRRGRSDYGYTF.

This sequence joins TRBV19 and TRBJ1-2; D ambiguous. The CDR3 length is 13 residues. The germline V gene encodes CDR1 LNHDA and CDR2 SQIVND (reference sequence). V shed 6 bases and J shed 0 bases, with 8 bases lying between them. The CDR3 sequence: CASRTTPNYGYTF. CDR3 sequence (DNA): TGTGCCAGTAGGACGACACCTAACTATGGCTACACCTTC.

The V and J genes are TRBV6-5 and TRBJ2-1; D possibly corresponds to TRBD1 (6 bases). V was cut by 0 bases and J by 7 bases, with 16 bases left in between. The germline gives CDR1 MNHEY, CDR2 SVGAGI. The CDR3 spans 16 residues. The CDR3 nucleotides are TGTGCCAGCAGTTACTCGGCTCTAGGGGGTAGGAATGAGCAGTTCTTC. Protein product: CASSYSALGGRNEQFF.

This clonotype occurred a few times. The rearrangement links TRBV12-3 or TRBV12-4 to TRBJ1-2; D unclear. This CDR3 region has 12 residues. Trimming removed 3 bases from V and 5 bases from J, with 7 bases in between. The CDR3 DNA reads TGTGCCAGCAGTTTCGTCTCGTATGGCTACACCTTC. Amino acid sequence: CASSFVSYGYTF.